The clone carrying this TCR beta chain appeared a few times. Expressed TCRB transcripts were sequenced, since all the RNA that had been isolated was reverse transcribed. Using immunoSEQ multiplex PCR, the repertoire was profiled, and TCRdb retains in-frame clones only, with some absent. Of 860,000 or so clones listed, roughly 15% are singletons. This entry comes from a study of beta chain features in type 1 diabetes. Background on the study: Comparable age, gender and cell yields were observed in patients relative to healthy donors.

Donors underwent one heparinised blood draw, around 100 mL on average. Via the markers CD45RO/CCR7/CD25/CD127/CD95/CD27, stem cell-like memory, regulatory, central memory and naive CD4+ cells were sorted. Germline V lookup: CDR1 SNHLY, CDR2 FYNNEI. Trimming stripped 8 bases from V and 0 bases from J, with 10 bases between. The CDR3 totals 13 residues. This clonotype originated in a woman aged 18-29 years in good health. The material sequenced was naive CD4+ T cells from blood. The rearrangement uses TRBV2 and TRBJ1-2; D is uncertain. This chain's CDR3 is CASPVGPNYGYTF. The CDR3 DNA follows: TGTGCCAGCCCCGTCGGGCCTAACTATGGCTACACCTTC.